The text below deals with one TCR beta chain. Clones were sequenced by immunoSEQ multiplex PCR, and TCRdb holds only the in-frame ones, with some missing. Here the sample spans under 200,000 clones, approximately 90% being singletons. This sample is part of a study of blood T cell repertoires in COVID-19. Overall study context: Acute-phase and convalescent COVID-19 samples originated in the United States, Italy and Spain.

The receptor was derived from a man between 45 and 60 years old with acute or convalescent COVID-19. Sequenced sample: peripheral blood.

The CDR3 bases are TGTGCCAGCAAAGCAGGGGGCGCGCATGAAAAACTGTTTTTT. As protein: CASKAGGAHEKLFF. This rearrangement joins TRBV28 to TRBJ1-4; 8 nucleotides line up with TRBD1. The CDR3 contains 14 residues. V was clipped by 7 bases and J by 6 bases; unmatched bases: 7. Germline V gene lookup returns CDR1 MDHEN and CDR2 SYDVKM.